These 12 T cell receptor beta chains came from one sample sequenced in a study of metastatic and nonmetastatic thyroid tumors. MiXCR was used by TCRdb to re-call the PCR reads. Found here are 91,000 or so clones, roughly 13% of them singletons; the top ten hold around 11%. Every patient was untreated before thyroid surgery. The material sequenced was blood. These TCRs come from a female donor with papillary thyroid cancer or a benign thyroid nodule (not recorded which). Some clones in this sample may be carry-over from other donors' samples.

The chain carries TRBV29-1 and TRBJ1-3, with TRBD1 identical over 8 bases. Germline V gene data show CDR1 as SQVTM and CDR2 as ANQGSEA. This CDR3 contains 14 residues. V lost 5 bases, J lost 2 bases, and 5 bases stayed unmatched. The DNA of the CDR3 is TGCAGCGTTAGTAGGACAGGGACTGGAAACACCATATATTTT. It codes for CSVSRTGTGNTIYF.

This clone has at least ten counts. The genes are TRBV30 and TRBJ2-7; TRBD2 matches 10 bases. Trimming took 1 base from V and 9 from J; bases not matched to a gene: 6. Germline CDR1 GTSNPN, CDR2 SVGIG (reference sequence). The CDR3 has 13 residues. CDR3: CAWSGGLAFWQYF. The CDR3 DNA sequence: TGTGCCTGGAGTGGGGGACTAGCGTTTTGGCAGTACTTC.

This clone has more than one count but fewer than ten. The chain carries TRBV27 and TRBJ2-1; D may be TRBD1 (6 bases). V was trimmed by 5 bases and J by 8 bases, leaving 22 bases between them. Germline loops: CDR1 MNHEY, CDR2 SMNVEV (reference sequence). The CDR3 has 16 residues. The CDR3 here is CASSHSGTSLRHEQFF. The CDR3 bases are TGTGCCAGCAGTCACTCCGGGACATCCCTTAGGCATGAGCAGTTCTTC.

This clone has more than one count but fewer than ten. Being one base from a much bigger clone, this may be a read error. V is TRBV19 and J is TRBJ2-1; no firm D call. This CDR3 region has 12 residues. V was pared by 1 base and J by 13 bases, with 11 bases between. The germline V gene encodes CDR1 LNHDA and CDR2 SQIVND (reference sequence). DNA of the CDR3: TGTGCCAGTAGTATAGTCGAGTGGGTTCAGTTCTTC. Amino acid sequence: CASSIVEWVQFF.

Of note for this clone: Given a much more abundant clone one base away, this may be a read error. The chain has TRBV20-1 and TRBJ2-5; no reliable D call. Germline V CDR1 and CDR2: DFQATT, SNEGSKA (reference sequence). V dropped 6 bases and J dropped 0 bases, with 14 bases sitting between them. There are 14 residues in the CDR3. In nucleotides, the CDR3 is TGCAGTGCAACCCGGGTGCGGCACCAAGAGACCCAGTACTTC. Protein product: CSATRVRHQETQYF.

In regard to this clone: A much larger clone sits a single nucleotide away, making a read error possible. This chain uses TRBV5-1 with TRBJ1-4, with D hard to call. Per germline, CDR1 SGHRS and CDR2 YFSETQ. The CDR3 has 14 residues. V was cut by 5 bases and J by 5 bases, with 13 bases left in between. CDR3 nucleotides: TGCGCCAGCAGGATGAATTGTAGAAATGAAAAACTGTTTTTT. Translating it yields CASRMNCRNEKLFF.

Of note for this clone: This may be a read error, as it is one base from a much larger clone. Other nucleotide sequences in the sample specify the same CDR3. The genes are TRBV11-1 and TRBJ2-1; TRBD2 aligns across 7 bases. The CDR3 loop spans 17 amino acids. Germline V gene sequence: CDR1 SGHAT, CDR2 FQDESV (reference sequence). V gave up 0 bases and J gave up 6 bases; unmatched junction bases: 11. This CDR3 is CASSLARSASGSNEQFF. The DNA for the CDR3 is TGTGCCAGCAGCTTAGCGCGGTCCGCTAGCGGTAGCAATGAGCAGTTCTTC.

This clone was detected a few times. Since a much larger clone is just one base distant, this may be a read error. The same CDR3 is also encoded by other DNA sequences in this sample. The J gene is TRBJ2-3, the V gene TRBV20-1; D call uncertain. Germline V gene lookup returns CDR1 DFQATT and CDR2 SNEGSKA (reference sequence). This CDR3 has 12 residues. The CDR3 is CSARDPTDTQYF. Here the CDR3 DNA reads TGCAGTGCTAGAGACCCCACAGATACACAGTATTTT.

There are a few counts of this clone. This may come from a read error, since a much larger clone is one base off. The V gene is TRBV7-3, the J gene TRBJ1-1, with D uncertain. Germline CDR1 reads SGHTA; CDR2 reads FQGTGA. The CDR3 consists of 13 residues. The DNA of the CDR3 is TGTGCCAGCAGCCTAACATCGAACACTGAAGCTTTCTTT. Its protein product is CASSLTSNTEAFF.

This clone was counted between two and nine times. The genes are TRBV27 and TRBJ1-1; no reliable D call. The CDR3 is 13 amino acids. V shed 3 bases and J shed 1 base, with 6 bases lying between them. Germline V CDR1 and CDR2: MNHEY, SMNVEV (reference sequence). CDR3 loop: CASSLGKNTEAFF. Here the CDR3 DNA reads TGTGCCAGCAGTTTGGGGAAGAACACTGAAGCTTTCTTT.

In its sample, this clone was seen many times. The J gene is TRBJ2-2, the V gene TRBV19; 7 nucleotides align to TRBD1. The CDR3 totals 15 residues. The J segment lost 0 bases and the V segment lost 8 bases, leaving 6 bases of the junction unmatched. CDR1 is LNHDA and CDR2 is SQIVND in the germline V gene (reference sequence). This chain's CDR3 is CASGTDRPNTGELFF. The CDR3 DNA sequence: TGTGCCAGTGGTACGGACAGGCCGAACACCGGGGAGCTGTTTTTT. Together with reference TRBV19 and TRBJ2-2, the CDR3 gives the full variable domain: DGGITQSPKYLFRKEGQNVTLSCEQNLNHDAMYWYRQDPGQGLRLIYYSQIVNDFQKGDIAEGYSVSREKKESFPLTVTSAQKNPTAFYLCASGTDRPNTGELFFGEGSRLTVL.

This clone was observed a few times. The chain uses TRBV4-1 and TRBJ2-3; the D is unclear. With 1 base removed from V and 2 bases from J, the gap between germline ends came to 7 bases. Per the germline V gene, CDR1 is MGHRA and CDR2 is YSYEKL. CDR3 length equals 14 residues. CDR3 nucleotide sequence: TGCGCCAGCAGCCAAGCTAGGAACACAGATACGCAGTATTTT. The encoded protein is CASSQARNTDTQYF.